These 4 T cell receptor beta chains came from one sample sequenced in a study of blood T cell repertoires in COVID-19. The table came from immunoSEQ multiplex PCR; TCRdb's copy has only in-frame clones and leaves some out. The table lists tens of thousands of clones, 75% to 90% of them singletons, with 1% to 1.5% in the top ten. Sequences were obtained from peripheral blood. Every receptor here comes from a man aged 55 to 70 with acute or convalescent COVID-19.

This clone occurred once. The CDR3 here is CASSDQGSGNNEQFF. As DNA, the CDR3 is TGTGCCAGCAGTGATCAGGGCAGCGGGAACAATGAGCAGTTCTTC. The chain is built from TRBV25-1 and TRBJ2-1, with 7 bases lining up with TRBD2. The CDR3 totals 15 residues. The V gene end was trimmed by 3 bases and the J gene end by 5 bases; junction bases not matched to a gene: 7. Germline lookup yields CDR1 MGHDK and CDR2 SYGVNS.

V is TRBV7-9 and J is TRBJ1-1; D unclear. Germline assignment: CDR1 SEHNR and CDR2 FQNEAQ (reference sequence). Trimming took off 2 bases at V and 1 base at J, with 5 bases between the two ends. CDR3 size: 13 residues. CDR3 nucleotides: TGTGCCAGCAGCTTATCCCAGAACACTGAAGCTTTCTTT. Translating gives CASSLSQNTEAFF.

A single count supports this clone. V and J are TRBV6-2 or TRBV6-3 and TRBJ1-1; D might be TRBD1 (5 bases). The length of the CDR3 is 15 residues. Germline CDR1 reads MNHEY; CDR2 reads SVGEGT. V dropped 6 bases and J dropped 6 bases, with 20 bases sitting between them. The CDR3 DNA is TGTGCCAGCAGCCCGACACGGGACTCCGGTTCTGAAGCTTTCTTT. Amino acids: CASSPTRDSGSEAFF.

This clone was counted a single time. The chain couples TRBV27 to TRBJ1-1; 10 bases match TRBD1. V was clipped by 5 bases and J by 5 bases; unmatched bases: 11. The CDR3 sequence is 16 residues long. Germline CDR1 reads MNHEY; CDR2 reads SMNVEV (reference sequence). The CDR3 region has the DNA TGTGCCAGCAGTCCGGAGACAGGGGGCTTCAGAACTGAAGCTTTCTTT. Its protein is CASSPETGGFRTEAFF.